This T cell receptor beta chain is drawn from a study of blood T cell repertoires in COVID-19 (dated by TCRdb to 2018 to 2021). Regarding the complete study: The collaborator samples originated in the United States, Italy and Spain and spanned the acute and convalescent phases of COVID-19. The prospective study material was composed of cDNA or gDNA derived from T cells, B-cell-depleted T cells, or PBMCs. Subjects who had been exposed to COVID-19, were actively infected with it, or had recovered from it provided the deeply sampled blood TCRbeta repertoires that made up the dataset. The repertoires were released in a freely available public database intended as a resource for research on the immune response to SARS-CoV-2. Samples were obtained from the ongoing ImmuneRACE study (first 160 participants) and from about 1,300 subjects provided by 6 global collaborators. Sample metadata almost always included a de-identified subject ID, COVID-19 status, age in years and sex. Where available, HLA class I and class II types were taken from metadata supplied by the sample provider and were not determined by assay-based typing. General findings and caveats noted by the study authors: How much clinical and demographic metadata was included differed by source and by participant, and the metadata was provided uncurated.

Comments on this clone: No antigen is known for it. Base-call qualities are not available, and no considerably larger clone is one nucleotide away.

The immunoSEQ Assay, a bias-controlled multiplex PCR, was used to amplify TCRbeta CDR3 regions from genomic DNA. In the source study's methods: Within the assay, amplification of reference gene primers was used to estimate how many nucleated cells each sample contained. To quantify the absolute abundance of each unique TCRbeta CDR3 rearrangement, sequence reads were collapsed and filtered. For each sample, productive Simpson clonality was calculated by taking the square root of Simpson's diversity index across productive rearrangements. Drawn from immuneACCESS, this table holds only the in-frame rearrangements with V and J called that TCRdb kept. Clones are partly lost; checked studies trace under half to an unresolved V gene and leave the rest unexplained. V, J and clone size derive from that table, while D and trimming were established from the DNA sequence. Present in this sample are approximately 500,000 clones, 89% of which were seen just once. Roughly 0.92% of the sample comes from the top ten.

In Seattle, one collaborating source enrolled patients while the infection was active and tracked those patients longitudinally over the course of disease. The collaborating institutions used their own protocols to collect whole blood in K2EDTA tubes. Collaborator samples were shipped for TCRbeta analysis as frozen whole blood, isolated PBMCs, or DNA extracted from either sample type. The TCR comes from a man between 18 and 29 years old with COVID-19, enrolled during active disease. The specimen sequenced was peripheral blood.

The nucleotide sequence reads as follows: TGTGCCAGCAGGAGCAGGGGGGAAGCTTTCTTT. Its translation is CASRSRGEAFF. The chain uses TRBV11-3 and TRBJ1-1; the junction holds 7 bases that match TRBD1. V is pruned by 6 bases and J by 8 bases, leaving 3 bases of the junction without a gene match. Its CDR3 holds 11 amino acids, cysteine through phenylalanine. The only DNA kept is the CDR3, 33 bases in frame from the first base. CDR1 SGHNT and CDR2 YENEEA were looked up in the germline V gene.